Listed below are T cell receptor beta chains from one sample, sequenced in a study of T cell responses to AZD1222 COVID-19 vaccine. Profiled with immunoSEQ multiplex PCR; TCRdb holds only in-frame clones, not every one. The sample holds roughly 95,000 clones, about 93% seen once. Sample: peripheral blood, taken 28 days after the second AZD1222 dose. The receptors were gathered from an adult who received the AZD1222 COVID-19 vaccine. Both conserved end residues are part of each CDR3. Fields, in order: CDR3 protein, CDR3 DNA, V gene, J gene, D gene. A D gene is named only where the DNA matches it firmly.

CAWSRGRTSTFNYGYTF,TGTGCCTGGAGCCGGGGCAGGACCTCGACCTTCAACTATGGCTACACCTTC,TRBV30,TRBJ1-2,-
CSVVSGDYGYTF,TGCAGCGTTGTTTCTGGAGACTATGGCTACACCTTC,TRBV29-1,TRBJ1-2,-
CASSKSDRESRYGYTF,TGTGCCAGCAGTAAATCTGACAGGGAGTCAAGGTACGGCTACACCTTC,TRBV6-6,TRBJ1-2,TRBD1
CASSGPDRERTWGTEAFF,TGTGCCAGCAGTGGCCCGGACAGGGAGAGAACATGGGGCACTGAAGCTTTCTTT,TRBV6-1,TRBJ1-1,TRBD1
CASSRTGPYGYTF,TGTGCCAGCAGTCGCACAGGGCCCTATGGCTACACCTTC,TRBV27,TRBJ1-2,-
CASSSRGLGIENTEAFF,TGTGCCAGCAGCTCAAGGGGTCTGGGGATCGAGAACACTGAAGCTTTCTTT,TRBV9,TRBJ1-1,-
CASTTGTGRSNYGYTF,TGTGCCAGTACTACTGGGACAGGTAGAAGTAACTATGGCTACACCTTC,TRBV19,TRBJ1-2,TRBD1
CASSRPTGSYEQYF,TGTGCCAGCAGCCGGCCTACAGGGTCCTACGAGCAGTACTTC,TRBV7-3,TRBJ2-7,-
CASSPLAGDVGDTQYF,TGTGCCAGCTCACCCCTAGCGGGGGACGTTGGAGATACGCAGTATTTT,TRBV18,TRBJ2-3,TRBD2
CASSYGTPGEKLFF,TGTGCCAGCAGTTACGGGACCCCGGGTGAAAAACTGTTTTTT,TRBV6-5,TRBJ1-4,-
CASSLLQNTGELFF,TGTGCCAGCAGCTTACTACAGAACACCGGGGAGCTGTTTTTT,TRBV5-4,TRBJ2-2,-
CASSIGQFAEAFF,TGTGCCAGCAGCATTGGACAGTTCGCTGAAGCTTTCTTT,TRBV7-9,TRBJ1-1,-
CASSYNNYEQYF,TGTGCCAGCAGTTACAACAACTACGAGCAGTACTTC,TRBV6-2/TRBV6-3,TRBJ2-7,-